This TCR beta chain was observed in a study of blood T cell repertoires in COVID-19. The wider study: Whether acute or convalescent, the COVID-19 samples came from the United States, Italy and Spain.

Grouping used clinical history reported by participants in a survey and questionnaire. V lost 5 bases, J lost 4 bases, and 6 bases stayed unmatched. The V gene's germline CDR1 is SGHRS and CDR2 YFSETQ. The CDR3 covers 15 residues. The table came from immunoSEQ multiplex PCR; TCRdb's copy has only in-frame clones and leaves some out. Found here are 250,000 to 350,000 clones, 92% of them singletons; the top ten hold about 18%. The sample consisted of PBMCs or T cells enriched from blood (not recorded which). The rearrangement uses TRBV5-1 and TRBJ2-2; 9 nucleotides line up with TRBD1. The TCR was taken from a woman in her thirties who had recovered from COVID-19. The CDR3 coding sequence is TGCGCCAGCAGTCGATGGACAGGGGTCACCGGGGAGCTGTTTTTT. Protein sequence: CASSRWTGVTGELFF. Supplemented by reference TRBV5-1 and TRBJ2-2, the full variable domain reads KAGVTQTPRYLIKTRGQQVTLSCSPISGHRSVSWYQQTPGQGLQFLFEYFSETQRNKGNFPGRFSGRQFSNSRSEMNVSTLELGDSALYLCASSRWTGVTGELFFGEGSRLTVL.